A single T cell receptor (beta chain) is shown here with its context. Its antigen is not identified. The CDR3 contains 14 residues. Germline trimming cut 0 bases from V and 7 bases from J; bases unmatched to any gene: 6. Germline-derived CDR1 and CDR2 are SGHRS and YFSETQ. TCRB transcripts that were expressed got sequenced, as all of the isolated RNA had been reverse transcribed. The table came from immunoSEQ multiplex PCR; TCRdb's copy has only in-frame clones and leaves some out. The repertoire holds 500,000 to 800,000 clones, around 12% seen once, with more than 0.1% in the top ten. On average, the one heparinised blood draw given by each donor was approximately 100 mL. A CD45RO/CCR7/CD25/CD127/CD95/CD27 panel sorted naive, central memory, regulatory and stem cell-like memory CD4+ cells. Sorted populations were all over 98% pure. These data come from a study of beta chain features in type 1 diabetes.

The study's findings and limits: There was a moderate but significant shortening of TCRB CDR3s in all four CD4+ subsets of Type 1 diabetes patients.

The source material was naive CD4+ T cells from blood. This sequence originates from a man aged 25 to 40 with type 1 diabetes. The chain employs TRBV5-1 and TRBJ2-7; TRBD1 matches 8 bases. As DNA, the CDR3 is TGCGCCAGCAGCTTGGTGCAGGGGGCGGGAGAGCAGTACTTC. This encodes CASSLVQGAGEQYF.